This T cell receptor (beta chain) was sequenced in a study of blood T cell repertoires in COVID-19. TCRdb keeps only in-frame clones here, not all; method: immunoSEQ multiplex PCR. Counted here are tens of thousands of clones, about 77% occurring once; the ten biggest clones make up over 13%. V shed 4 bases and J 6 bases; nucleotides not matched to a gene: 6. CDR3 length equals 15 residues. CDR1 WNHNN and CDR2 SYGVQD come from the germline V gene (reference sequence). The J gene is TRBJ2-3, the V gene TRBV10-1; TRBD2 matches at 11 bases. Sequences were obtained from peripheral blood. This sequence was found in a man older than 75 with active or convalescent COVID-19. The CDR3 sequence: CASSAVAGGPDTQYF. In DNA, the CDR3 is TGCGCCAGCAGTGCGGTAGCGGGAGGGCCTGATACGCAGTATTTT.